This is a list of T cell receptor beta chains from one sample in a study of blood T cell repertoires in COVID-19. Clones were read by immunoSEQ multiplex PCR, and TCRdb kept only the in-frame ones, dropping some. The data contain under 550,000 clones, roughly 90% of them seen just once; the ten biggest clones take up approximately 0.92%. The sample was peripheral blood. These receptors all come from a man aged 18 to 30 with COVID-19, enrolled during active disease. Each CDR3 is given with its conserved first and last residue. The D gene is left open where the match is weak. The size entry is marked missing in some rows and otherwise reads once, few, many or a size class.

j_call: TRBJ2-7; v_call: TRBV6-5; clone_size: .; d_call: TRBD1; cdr3_aa: CASSYSGQALYEQYF; cdr3_nt: TGTGCCAGCAGTTACTCGGGACAGGCCCTCTACGAGCAGTACTTC
j_call: TRBJ1-5; v_call: TRBV2; clone_size: .; d_call: .; cdr3_aa: CASRIGEQPQHF; cdr3_nt: TGTGCCAGCAGGATAGGAGAGCAGCCCCAGCATTTT
j_call: TRBJ2-1; v_call: TRBV29-1; clone_size: .; d_call: .; cdr3_aa: CSVEVQGNVKQFF; cdr3_nt: TGCAGCGTTGAAGTGCAGGGGAACGTAAAGCAGTTCTTC
j_call: TRBJ2-3; v_call: TRBV4-1; clone_size: .; d_call: .; cdr3_aa: CASSQRMGADTQYF; cdr3_nt: TGCGCCAGCAGCCAACGGATGGGCGCAGATACGCAGTATTTT
j_call: TRBJ2-1; v_call: TRBV5-3; clone_size: .; d_call: .; cdr3_aa: CARSRREFHNEQFF; cdr3_nt: TGTGCCAGAAGCCGCCGGGAATTCCACAATGAGCAGTTCTTC
j_call: TRBJ1-2; v_call: TRBV4-2; clone_size: .; d_call: .; cdr3_aa: CASSQVDIRDYGYTF; cdr3_nt: TGTGCCAGCAGCCAAGTAGATATCAGGGACTATGGCTACACCTTC
j_call: TRBJ2-3; v_call: TRBV10-3; clone_size: .; d_call: TRBD2; cdr3_aa: CAISLTSATDTQYF; cdr3_nt: TGTGCCATCAGCCTGACTAGCGCCACAGATACGCAGTATTTT
j_call: TRBJ1-1; v_call: TRBV6-5; clone_size: .; d_call: TRBD1; cdr3_aa: CASSYFQGAEAFF; cdr3_nt: TGTGCCAGCAGTTACTTTCAGGGGGCTGAAGCTTTCTTT
j_call: TRBJ2-3; v_call: TRBV5-8; clone_size: .; d_call: .; cdr3_aa: CASSQDSPSTDTQYF; cdr3_nt: TGTGCCAGCAGCCAGGACAGCCCTAGCACAGATACGCAGTATTTT
j_call: TRBJ2-1; v_call: TRBV10-3; clone_size: .; d_call: .; cdr3_aa: CAIAAYNEQFF; cdr3_nt: TGTGCCATAGCGGCCTACAATGAGCAGTTCTTC
j_call: TRBJ2-5; v_call: TRBV5-8; clone_size: .; d_call: TRBD1; cdr3_aa: CASSRGYRGQETQYF; cdr3_nt: TGTGCCAGCAGCCGCGGGTACAGGGGACAAGAGACCCAGTACTTC
j_call: TRBJ2-5; v_call: TRBV7-6; clone_size: .; d_call: TRBD1; cdr3_aa: CASSQFSGGETQYF; cdr3_nt: TGTGCCAGCAGCCAATTTTCAGGGGGAGAGACCCAGTACTTC
j_call: TRBJ2-1; v_call: TRBV11-3; clone_size: .; d_call: .; cdr3_aa: CASSFSALTYNEQFF; cdr3_nt: TGTGCCAGCAGCTTTAGCGCACTTACCTACAATGAGCAGTTCTTC
j_call: TRBJ2-7; v_call: TRBV7-9; clone_size: once; d_call: TRBD1; cdr3_aa: CASSQETGIYEQYF; cdr3_nt: TGTGCCAGCAGTCAAGAGACAGGGATCTACGAGCAGTACTTC
j_call: TRBJ2-5; v_call: TRBV19; clone_size: .; d_call: .; cdr3_aa: CASSIGPGQETQYF; cdr3_nt: TGTGCCAGTAGTATCGGCCCGGGGCAAGAGACCCAGTACTTC
j_call: TRBJ1-6; v_call: TRBV27; clone_size: .; d_call: TRBD1; cdr3_aa: CASCNRGHNSPLHF; cdr3_nt: TGTGCCAGTTGCAACAGGGGGCATAATTCACCCCTCCACTTT
j_call: TRBJ2-3; v_call: TRBV16; clone_size: once; d_call: .; cdr3_aa: CASSQYGRTDTQYF; cdr3_nt: TGTGCCAGCAGCCAGTACGGGAGAACAGATACGCAGTATTTT
j_call: TRBJ2-1; v_call: TRBV2; clone_size: .; d_call: TRBD2; cdr3_aa: CASSDLAGGGYNEQFF; cdr3_nt: TGTGCCAGCAGTGACCTAGCGGGGGGCGGCTACAATGAGCAGTTCTTC
j_call: TRBJ2-7; v_call: TRBV19; clone_size: few; d_call: TRBD1; cdr3_aa: CASSLGQGYEQYF; cdr3_nt: TGTGCCAGTAGTCTCGGACAGGGCTACGAGCAGTACTTC
j_call: TRBJ2-7; v_call: TRBV6-1; clone_size: .; d_call: .; cdr3_aa: CASSEQGFSYEQYF; cdr3_nt: TGTGCCAGCAGTGAGCAGGGATTCTCCTACGAGCAGTACTTC
j_call: TRBJ2-1; v_call: TRBV15; clone_size: .; d_call: .; cdr3_aa: CATSWAYNEQFF; cdr3_nt: TGTGCCACCAGCTGGGCATACAATGAGCAGTTCTTC
j_call: TRBJ1-2; v_call: TRBV5-4; clone_size: .; d_call: .; cdr3_aa: CASSLFWGRERGGYTF; cdr3_nt: TGTGCCAGCAGCTTGTTTTGGGGCAGGGAAAGGGGTGGCTACACCTTC
j_call: TRBJ1-3; v_call: TRBV30; clone_size: .; d_call: .; cdr3_aa: CAWSGGLSGGNTIYF; cdr3_nt: TGTGCCTGGAGCGGAGGACTCTCCGGGGGAAACACCATATATTTT
j_call: TRBJ2-7; v_call: TRBV5-1; clone_size: .; d_call: TRBD2; cdr3_aa: CASSLGPSGVAYEQYF; cdr3_nt: TGCGCCAGCAGCTTGGGCCCCAGCGGGGTTGCCTACGAGCAGTACTTC
j_call: TRBJ1-2; v_call: TRBV19; clone_size: .; d_call: TRBD1; cdr3_aa: CASSMDRGNYGYTF; cdr3_nt: TGTGCCAGTAGTATGGACAGGGGTAACTATGGCTACACCTTC
j_call: TRBJ2-3; v_call: TRBV18; clone_size: once; d_call: TRBD2; cdr3_aa: CASSRLAGGTDTQYF; cdr3_nt: TGTGCCAGCTCACGTCTGGCCGGGGGGACAGATACGCAGTATTTT
j_call: TRBJ2-7; v_call: TRBV24-1; clone_size: .; d_call: TRBD2; cdr3_aa: CATSDTSGRAYEQYF; cdr3_nt: TGTGCCACCAGTGATACAAGCGGGAGGGCGTACGAGCAGTACTTC
j_call: TRBJ2-7; v_call: TRBV24-1; clone_size: .; d_call: TRBD1; cdr3_aa: CATRPGTGSYEQYF; cdr3_nt: TGTGCCACCAGGCCCGGGACAGGCAGCTACGAGCAGTACTTC
j_call: TRBJ2-3; v_call: TRBV19; clone_size: .; d_call: TRBD2; cdr3_aa: CASSMVSGGPLSTQYF; cdr3_nt: TGTGCCAGTAGTATGGTCAGCGGGGGCCCGTTAAGTACGCAGTATTTT